Sequencing of this TCR beta chain was carried out in a study of response to subunit inactivated influenza vaccine. General observations from the study: Few additional T cells are recruited per seasonal influenza vaccination, authors suggested.

With regard to this clonotype: No antigen is known for it.

A single record per CDR3 protein comes from TCRdb applying MiXCR to the RT-PCR reads. Among 500,000 to 600,000 distinct CDR3 sequences listed, around 13% were seen once. The material was PBMCs from blood, obtained roughly 12 days after vaccination. The TCR was taken from a middle-aged man who received an inactivated influenza vaccine.

CDR3 nucleotides: TGTGCCAGCTCACCACCCAACCGCGGGGAGCTGTTTTTT. Residues: CASSPPNRGELFF. The chain combines TRBV18 with TRBJ2-2; D not resolved. Per germline, CDR1 KGHSH and CDR2 LQKENI. The length of the CDR3 is 13 residues. V was shortened by 0 bases and J by 7 bases, with 6 bases between the two germline ends.